What follows are 17 T cell receptor beta chains derived from one specimen sequenced in a study of T cells after yellow fever vaccination (dated by TCRdb to 2018 to 2020). Receptor libraries were prepared by 5' RACE. Sequencing used an Illumina HiSeq 2500. TCRdb reprocessed the public reads (quality trimming at Q25 with fastp, clone calling with MiXCR) and kept in-frame beta chains. Merged by CDR3 protein, the rows form single entries marked with the most common genes and DNA. The sample has a few hundred thousand distinct CDR3 sequences on record, 6.9% of them singletons. Jointly, the top ten make up over 0.65% of the sample. Taken with the paper, the label for treatment or condition translates to: live attenuated yellow fever vaccine strain. Source: CD4+ T cells sorted from PBMCs, taken 15 days after the yellow fever booster vaccination. Receptors originate from a man aged 30 to 45 who received the YFV17D yellow fever vaccine.

This clonotype has ten or more counts. The rearrangement joins TRBV10-3 to TRBJ2-7; 11 bases match TRBD2. The germline V gene has CDR1 ENHRY and CDR2 SYGVKD. The CDR3 length is 14 residues. With V trimmed by 5 bases and J by 4 bases, 4 bases remained unmatched. CDR3 residues: CAISPGTSGYEQYF. The CDR3 DNA follows: TGTGCCATCAGTCCCGGGACTAGCGGATACGAGCAGTACTTC.

In this sample, this clonotype turned up a few times. The gene calls are TRBV6-5 and TRBJ2-7, with 9 bases that match TRBD2. The CDR3 extends over 14 amino acids. Germline CDR1 is MNHEY and CDR2 is SVGAGI. The trim removed 0 bases at V and 3 bases at J, leaving 0 bases unmatched. The CDR3 protein is CASSYSTSGYEQYF. CDR3 nucleotides: TGTGCCAGCAGTTACTCGACTAGCGGCTACGAGCAGTACTTC.

The rearrangement joins TRBV12-3 or TRBV12-4 to TRBJ1-5; D is uncertain. The length of the CDR3 is 12 residues. The germline V and J ends were trimmed by 5 bases and 3 bases, with 5 bases remaining between them. Here the CDR3 DNA reads TGTGCCAGCAGTACAGTCAATCAGCCCCAGCATTTT. Protein: CASSTVNQPQHF.

In this sample, this clonotype turned up a few times. The V and J genes are TRBV10-3 and TRBJ2-1; 7 bases align to TRBD2. CDR3 length: 14 residues. Unmatched junction bases numbered 6, after V lost 3 bases and J lost 7 bases. CDR1 and CDR2 from the germline V gene are ENHRY and SYGVKD. CDR3 in DNA: TGTGCCATCAGTGAATGGGAGGGGAGTAATGAGCAGTTCTTC. It yields the protein CAISEWEGSNEQFF.

The chain couples TRBV6-5 to TRBJ1-2, with 8 bases lining up with TRBD1. The CDR3 is 15 residues long. The V gene's germline CDR1 is MNHEY and CDR2 SVGAGI. J was trimmed by 7 bases and V by 0 bases; bases with no gene match: 7. CDR3: CASSYSGRGHRGYTF. For the CDR3, the DNA is TGTGCCAGCAGTTACTCGGGCAGGGGGCATCGTGGCTACACCTTC.

Only a few counts were recorded for this clonotype. The rearrangement joins TRBV21-1 to TRBJ2-7; the table's D call, TRBD1, has no DNA check behind it. TRBV21-1 has pseudogene status. CDR3 length: 16 residues. DNA for the CDR3: TGTGCCAGCAGCATACCGGCCGGGACAGACTTCTACGAGCAGTACTTC. Its translation is CASSIPAGTDFYEQYF.

The chain combines TRBV5-6 with TRBJ1-2; no clear D. V lost 1 base to trimming and J lost 5 bases, with 12 bases between them. Germline loops: CDR1 SGHDT, CDR2 YYEEEE. The CDR3 covers 14 residues. CDR3 sequence: CASSLPGSTYGYTF. CDR3 nucleotide sequence: TGTGCCAGCAGCTTGCCCGGGAGTACTTATGGCTACACCTTC.

This chain connects TRBV5-5 to TRBJ1-5, with D perhaps matching TRBD1 (5 bases). The CDR3 extends over 15 amino acids. V was pared by 2 bases and J by 4 bases, with 13 bases between. Germline V gene sequence: CDR1 SGHKS, CDR2 YYEKEE (reference sequence). CDR3 protein: CASSFTWGGNQPQHF. The CDR3 DNA is TGTGCCAGCAGCTTCACATGGGGCGGAAATCAGCCCCAGCATTTT.

This clonotype was observed many times. The chain employs TRBV12-3 or TRBV12-4 and TRBJ2-7; 9 nucleotides agree with TRBD1. This CDR3 region has 14 residues. The ends lost 2 bases at V and 2 bases at J; junction bases unmatched: 1. CDR3 region: CASSLTGGPYEQYF. The CDR3 DNA follows: TGTGCCAGCAGTTTAACAGGGGGCCCCTACGAGCAGTACTTC.

This chain links TRBV4-3 with TRBJ1-1, with 8 bases lining up with TRBD1. In germline, CDR1 is LGHNA, CDR2 YSLEER. J gave up 0 bases and V 3 bases, and 6 bases lay outside the gene matches. CDR3 length equals 16 residues. CDR3 nucleotide sequence: TGCGCCAGCAGCCAGGCCGACAGGGGCATGAACACTGAAGCTTTCTTT. It codes for CASSQADRGMNTEAFF.

The sample holds many counts of this clonotype. This chain uses TRBV4-3 with TRBJ2-1; TRBD2 agrees at 9 bases. Germline lookup yields CDR1 LGHNA and CDR2 YSLEER. The CDR3 is made up of 15 amino acids. The junction had 10 bases not matched to a gene; V was cut back by 7 bases and J by 6 bases. CDR3 region: CASNALSGSCNEQFF. The CDR3 DNA follows: TGCGCCAGCAACGCCCTTAGCGGGAGTTGCAATGAGCAGTTCTTC.

The rearrangement uses TRBV7-9 and TRBJ2-3; possibly TRBD1 or TRBD2 for D (6 bases each). This CDR3 comprises 17 residues. V gave up 5 bases and J gave up 5 bases, with 23 bases separating them. CDR1 is SEHNR, CDR2 FQNEAQ, per germline (reference sequence). CDR3 protein: CASSPARWGGGGDTQYF. The CDR3 DNA follows: TGTGCCAGCAGCCCTGCACGATGGGGTGGAGGGGGAGATACGCAGTATTTT.

This clonotype was found many times. The chain uses TRBV4-3 and TRBJ2-3; 8 bases are a match to TRBD2. The trim removed 3 bases at V and 2 bases at J, leaving 1 base unmatched. The CDR3 sequence is 14 residues long. The germline CDR1 and CDR2 sequences are LGHNA and YSLEER. The CDR3 is CASSHSGNTDTQYF. In nucleotides, the CDR3 is TGCGCCAGCAGCCATAGCGGGAACACAGATACGCAGTATTTT.

J is TRBJ2-5 and V is TRBV9; 7 nucleotides agree with TRBD1. V lost 4 bases, J lost 0 bases, and 12 bases stayed unmatched. The CDR3 totals 17 residues. Germline CDR1 and CDR2: SGDLS and YYNGEE. The CDR3 spells CASSPGAGRGNQETQYF. CDR3 DNA: TGTGCCAGCAGCCCAGGGGCGGGCAGGGGGAACCAAGAGACCCAGTACTTC.

This clonotype was detected many times. The chain carries TRBV7-9 and TRBJ2-3; 12 bases map to TRBD2. The CDR3 loop spans 21 amino acids. J gave up 0 bases and V 1 base, and 14 bases lay outside the gene matches. Germline CDR1 and CDR2: SEHNR and FQNEAQ (reference sequence). CDR3 nucleotides: TGTGCCAGCAGCTTAGGCCGGACTTGGACTAGCGGGGATACTAGCACAGATACGCAGTATTTT. Its protein product is CASSLGRTWTSGDTSTDTQYF.

The rearrangement joins TRBV20-1 to TRBJ1-1; the D gene is possibly TRBD1 (5 bases). The germline V and J ends were trimmed by 5 bases and 0 bases, with 13 bases remaining between them. This CDR3 contains 14 residues. Germline V gene data show CDR1 as DFQATT and CDR2 as SNEGSKA (reference sequence). The CDR3 region has the DNA TGCAGTGCTGACGACAGCCCCATGAACACTGAAGCTTTCTTT. As protein: CSADDSPMNTEAFF.

This clonotype came up many times. The rearrangement links TRBV6-5 to TRBJ1-2; D uncertain. Trimming left V 7 bases short and J 4 bases short, with 16 bases between. This CDR3 spans 14 amino acids. Germline loops: CDR1 MNHEY, CDR2 SVGAGI. In DNA form, the CDR3 reads TGTGCCAGCATAACGGAGCCCCGTAGCTATGGCTACACCTTC. It translates to CASITEPRSYGYTF.